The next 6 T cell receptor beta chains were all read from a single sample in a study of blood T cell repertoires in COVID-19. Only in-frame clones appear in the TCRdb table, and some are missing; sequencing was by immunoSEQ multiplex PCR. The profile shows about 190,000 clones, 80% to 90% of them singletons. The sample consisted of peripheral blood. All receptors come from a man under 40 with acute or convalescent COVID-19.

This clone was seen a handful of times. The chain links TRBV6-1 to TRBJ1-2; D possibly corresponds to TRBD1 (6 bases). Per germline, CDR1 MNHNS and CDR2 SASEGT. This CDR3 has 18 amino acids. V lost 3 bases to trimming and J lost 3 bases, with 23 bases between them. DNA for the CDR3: TGTGCCAGCAGTGACAGCCTATTCACAGGGAGGGGTGACTATGGCTACACCTTC. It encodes CASSDSLFTGRGDYGYTF.

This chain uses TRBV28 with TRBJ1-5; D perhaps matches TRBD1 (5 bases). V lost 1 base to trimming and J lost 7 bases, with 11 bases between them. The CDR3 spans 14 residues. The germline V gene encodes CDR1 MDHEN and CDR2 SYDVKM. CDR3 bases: TGTGCCAGCAGTTTATCCAGGGTTTGGCAGCCCCAGCATTTT. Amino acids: CASSLSRVWQPQHF.

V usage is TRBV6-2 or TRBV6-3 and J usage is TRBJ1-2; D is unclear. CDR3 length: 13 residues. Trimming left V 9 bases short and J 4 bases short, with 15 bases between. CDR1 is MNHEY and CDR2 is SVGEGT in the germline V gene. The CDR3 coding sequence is TGTGCCAGTAGTCAGGTCAGAGCCTATGGCTACACCTTC. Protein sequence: CASSQVRAYGYTF.

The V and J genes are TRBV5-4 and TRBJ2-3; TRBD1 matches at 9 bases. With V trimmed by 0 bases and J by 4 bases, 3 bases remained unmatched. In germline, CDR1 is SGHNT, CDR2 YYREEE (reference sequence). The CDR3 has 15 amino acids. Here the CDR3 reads CASSLAQGAADTQYF. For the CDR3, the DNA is TGTGCCAGCAGCTTGGCACAGGGGGCGGCAGATACGCAGTATTTT.

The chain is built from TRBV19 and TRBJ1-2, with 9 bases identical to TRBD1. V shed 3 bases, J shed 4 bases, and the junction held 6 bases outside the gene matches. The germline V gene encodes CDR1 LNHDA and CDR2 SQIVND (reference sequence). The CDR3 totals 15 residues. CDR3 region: CASSMSGTGSYGYTF. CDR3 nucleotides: TGTGCCAGTAGTATGTCCGGGACAGGGAGCTATGGCTACACCTTC.

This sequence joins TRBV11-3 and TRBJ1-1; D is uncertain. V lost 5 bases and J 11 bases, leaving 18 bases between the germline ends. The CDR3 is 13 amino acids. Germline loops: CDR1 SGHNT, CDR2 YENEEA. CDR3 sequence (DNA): TGTGCCAGCAGCCTCGGGGAAGGGTTAGAGGCTTTCTTT. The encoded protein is CASSLGEGLEAFF.